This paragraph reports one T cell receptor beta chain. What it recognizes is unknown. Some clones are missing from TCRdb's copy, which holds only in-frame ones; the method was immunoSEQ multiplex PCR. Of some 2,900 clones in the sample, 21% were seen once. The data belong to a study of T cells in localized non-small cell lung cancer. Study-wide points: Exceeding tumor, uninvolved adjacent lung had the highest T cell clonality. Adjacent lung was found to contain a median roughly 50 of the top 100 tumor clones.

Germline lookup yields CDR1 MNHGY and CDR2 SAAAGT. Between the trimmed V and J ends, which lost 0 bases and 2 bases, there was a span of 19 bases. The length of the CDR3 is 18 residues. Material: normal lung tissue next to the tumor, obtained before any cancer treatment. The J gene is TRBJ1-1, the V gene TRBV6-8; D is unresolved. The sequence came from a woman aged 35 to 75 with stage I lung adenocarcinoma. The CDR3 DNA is TGTGCCAGCAGTTACTCGATCTGGAGGGTAGGCCCAAACACTGAAGCTTTCTTT. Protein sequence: CASSYSIWRVGPNTEAFF.